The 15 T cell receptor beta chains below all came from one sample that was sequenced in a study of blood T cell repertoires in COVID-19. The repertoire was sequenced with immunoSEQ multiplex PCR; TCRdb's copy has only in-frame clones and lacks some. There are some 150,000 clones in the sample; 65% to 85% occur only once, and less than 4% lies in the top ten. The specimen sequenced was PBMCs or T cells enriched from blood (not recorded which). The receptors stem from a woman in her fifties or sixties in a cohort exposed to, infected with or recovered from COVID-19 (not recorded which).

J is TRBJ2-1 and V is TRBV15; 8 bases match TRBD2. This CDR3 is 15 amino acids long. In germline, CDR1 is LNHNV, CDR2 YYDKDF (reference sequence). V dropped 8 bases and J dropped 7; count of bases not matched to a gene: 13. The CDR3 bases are TGTGCCACCCTGAACGGGCGGGAGGCGGTGAATGAGCAGTTCTTC. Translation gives CATLNGREAVNEQFF. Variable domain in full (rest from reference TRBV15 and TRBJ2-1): DAMVIQNPRYQVTQFGKPVTLSCSQTLNHNVMYWYQQKSSQAPKLLFHYYDKDFNNEADTPDNFQSRRPNTSFCFLDIRSPGLGDTAMYLCATLNGREAVNEQFFGPGTRLTVL.

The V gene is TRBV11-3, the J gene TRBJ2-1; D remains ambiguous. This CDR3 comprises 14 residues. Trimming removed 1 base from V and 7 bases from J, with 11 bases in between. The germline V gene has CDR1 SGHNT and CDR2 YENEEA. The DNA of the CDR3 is TGTGCCAGCAGCTTAGGAAGTTCGGTTAATGAGCAGTTCTTC. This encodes CASSLGSSVNEQFF. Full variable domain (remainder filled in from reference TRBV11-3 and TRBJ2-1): EAGVVQSPRYKIIEKKQPVAFWCNPISGHNTLYWYLQNLGQGPELLIRYENEEAVDDSQLPKDRFSAERLKGVDSTLKIQPAELGDSAVYLCASSLGSSVNEQFFGPGTRLTVL.

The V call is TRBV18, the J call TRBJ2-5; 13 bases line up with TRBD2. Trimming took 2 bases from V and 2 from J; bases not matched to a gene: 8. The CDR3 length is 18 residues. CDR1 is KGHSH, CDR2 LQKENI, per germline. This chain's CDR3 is CASSPRTSGSGEQETQYF. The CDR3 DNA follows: TGTGCCAGCTCACCAAGGACTAGCGGGAGTGGGGAACAAGAGACCCAGTACTTC. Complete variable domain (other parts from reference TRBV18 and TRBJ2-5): NAGVMQNPRHLVRRRGQEARLRCSPMKGHSHVYWYRQLPEEGLKFMVYLQKENIIDESGMPKERFSAEFPKEGPSILRIQQVVRGDSAAYFCASSPRTSGSGEQETQYFGPGTRLLVL.

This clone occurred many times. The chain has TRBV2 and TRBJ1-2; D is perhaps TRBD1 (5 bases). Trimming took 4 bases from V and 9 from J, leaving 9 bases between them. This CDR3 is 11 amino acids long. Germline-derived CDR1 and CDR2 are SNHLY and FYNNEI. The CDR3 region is CASSGQSSYTF. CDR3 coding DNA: TGTGCCAGCAGTGGACAGTCTAGCTACACCTTC.

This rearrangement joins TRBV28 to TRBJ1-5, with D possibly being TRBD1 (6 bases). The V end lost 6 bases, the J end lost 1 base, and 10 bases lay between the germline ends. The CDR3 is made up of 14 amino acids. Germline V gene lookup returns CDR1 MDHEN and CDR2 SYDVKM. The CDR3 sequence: CASRTGQSNQPQHF. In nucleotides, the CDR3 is TGTGCCAGCAGAACCGGACAGAGCAATCAGCCCCAGCATTTT.

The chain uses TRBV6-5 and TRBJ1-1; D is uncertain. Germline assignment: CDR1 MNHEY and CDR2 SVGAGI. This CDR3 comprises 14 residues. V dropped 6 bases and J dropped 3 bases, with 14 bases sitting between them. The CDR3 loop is CASSLLGEDTEAFF. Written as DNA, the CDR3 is TGTGCCAGCAGCCTTCTCGGGGAAGACACTGAAGCTTTCTTT.

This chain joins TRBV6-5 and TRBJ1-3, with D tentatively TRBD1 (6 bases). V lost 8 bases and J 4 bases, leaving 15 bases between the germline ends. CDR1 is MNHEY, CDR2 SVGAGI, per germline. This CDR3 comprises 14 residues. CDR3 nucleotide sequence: TGTGCCAGCGGAGTGGACAGTTCGGGAAACACCATATATTTT. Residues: CASGVDSSGNTIYF.

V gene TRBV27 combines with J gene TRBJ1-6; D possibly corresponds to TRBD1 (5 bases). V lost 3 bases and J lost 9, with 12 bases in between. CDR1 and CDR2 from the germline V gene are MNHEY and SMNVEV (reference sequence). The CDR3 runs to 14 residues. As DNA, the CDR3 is TGTGCCAGCAGTTTCCAGGGACTGAGTTCACCCCTCCACTTT. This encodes CASSFQGLSSPLHF.

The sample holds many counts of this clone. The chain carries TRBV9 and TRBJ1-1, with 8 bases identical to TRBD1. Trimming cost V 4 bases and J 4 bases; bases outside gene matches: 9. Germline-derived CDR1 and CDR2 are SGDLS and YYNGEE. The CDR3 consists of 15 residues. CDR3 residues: CASSPRPGGPTEAFF. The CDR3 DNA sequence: TGTGCCAGCAGCCCTCGTCCAGGGGGCCCCACTGAAGCTTTCTTT.

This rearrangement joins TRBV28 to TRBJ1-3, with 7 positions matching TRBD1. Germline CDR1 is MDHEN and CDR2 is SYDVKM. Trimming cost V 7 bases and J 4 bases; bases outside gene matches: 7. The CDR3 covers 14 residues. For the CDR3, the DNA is TGTGCCAGCAATGACAGGGTACTCGGAAACACCATATATTTT. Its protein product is CASNDRVLGNTIYF.

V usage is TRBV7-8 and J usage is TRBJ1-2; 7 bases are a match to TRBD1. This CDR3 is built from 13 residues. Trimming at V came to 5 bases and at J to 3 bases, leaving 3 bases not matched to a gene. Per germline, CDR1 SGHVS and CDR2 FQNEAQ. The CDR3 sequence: CASSRTGDYGYTF. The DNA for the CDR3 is TGTGCCAGCAGCCGGACAGGCGACTATGGCTACACCTTC.

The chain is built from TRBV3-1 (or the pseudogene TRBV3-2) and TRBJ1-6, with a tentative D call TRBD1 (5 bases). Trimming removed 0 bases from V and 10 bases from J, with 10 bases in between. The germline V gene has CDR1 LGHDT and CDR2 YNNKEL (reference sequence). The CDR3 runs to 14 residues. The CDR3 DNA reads TGTGCCAGCAGCCAAGAAATTCAGGGATCACCCCTCCACTTT. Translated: CASSQEIQGSPLHF.

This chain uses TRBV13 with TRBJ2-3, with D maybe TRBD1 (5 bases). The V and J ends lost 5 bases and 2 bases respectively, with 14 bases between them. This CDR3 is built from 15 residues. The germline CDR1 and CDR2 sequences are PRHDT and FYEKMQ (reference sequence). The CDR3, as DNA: TGTGCCAGCAGCCCCCGCCAGGGTAACACAGATACGCAGTATTTT. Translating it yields CASSPRQGNTDTQYF.

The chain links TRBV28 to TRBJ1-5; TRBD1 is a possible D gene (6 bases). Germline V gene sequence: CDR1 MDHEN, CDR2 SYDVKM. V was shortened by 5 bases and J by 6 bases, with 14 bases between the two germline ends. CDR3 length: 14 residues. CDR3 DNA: TGTGCCAGCAGTATGGCAGGGGATGCTCAGCCCCAGCATTTT. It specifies CASSMAGDAQPQHF.

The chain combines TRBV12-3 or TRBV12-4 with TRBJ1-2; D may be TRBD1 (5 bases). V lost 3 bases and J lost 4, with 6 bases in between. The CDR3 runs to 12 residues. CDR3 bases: TGTGCCAGCAGTTTTCAGGGCTATGGCTACACCTTC. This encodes CASSFQGYGYTF.